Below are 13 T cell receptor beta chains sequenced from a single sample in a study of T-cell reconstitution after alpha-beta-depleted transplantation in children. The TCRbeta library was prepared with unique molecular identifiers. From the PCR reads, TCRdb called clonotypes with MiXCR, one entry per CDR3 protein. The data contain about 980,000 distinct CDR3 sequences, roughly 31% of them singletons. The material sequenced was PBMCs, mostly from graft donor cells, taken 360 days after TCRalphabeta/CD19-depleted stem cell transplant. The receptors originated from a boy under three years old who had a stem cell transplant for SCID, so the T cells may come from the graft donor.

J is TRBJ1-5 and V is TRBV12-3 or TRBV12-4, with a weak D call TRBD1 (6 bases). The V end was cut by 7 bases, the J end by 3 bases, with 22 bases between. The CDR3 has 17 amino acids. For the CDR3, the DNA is TGTGCCAGCATCTTAGGGCAGGGACAACCCCCCAATCAGCCCCAGCATTTT. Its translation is CASILGQGQPPNQPQHF.

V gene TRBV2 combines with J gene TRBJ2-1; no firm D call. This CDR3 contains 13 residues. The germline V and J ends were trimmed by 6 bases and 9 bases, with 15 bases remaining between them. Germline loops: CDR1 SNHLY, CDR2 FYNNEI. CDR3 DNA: TGTGCCAGCAGAGACCGTGAGCTCGGTGAGCAGTTCTTC. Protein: CASRDRELGEQFF.

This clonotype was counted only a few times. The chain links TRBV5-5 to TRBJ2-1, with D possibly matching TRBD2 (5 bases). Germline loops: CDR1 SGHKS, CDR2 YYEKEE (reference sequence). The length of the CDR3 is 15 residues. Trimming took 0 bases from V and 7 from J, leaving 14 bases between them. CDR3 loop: CASSLGPNGINEQFF. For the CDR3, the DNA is TGTGCCAGCAGCTTGGGACCGAACGGGATAAATGAGCAGTTCTTC.

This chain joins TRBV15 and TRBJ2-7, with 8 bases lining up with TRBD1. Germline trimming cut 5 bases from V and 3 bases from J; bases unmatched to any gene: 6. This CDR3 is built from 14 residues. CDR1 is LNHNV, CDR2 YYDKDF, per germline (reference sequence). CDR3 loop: CATSRTGSRYEQYF. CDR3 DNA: TGTGCCACCAGCCGGACAGGGTCCCGCTACGAGCAGTACTTC.

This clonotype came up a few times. The CDR3 loop reads CASSLARLPGIRTNEKLFF. The DNA for the CDR3 is TGTGCCAGCAGCTTAGCCCGACTCCCCGGGATAAGGACTAATGAAAAACTGTTTTTT. This chain links TRBV7-8 with TRBJ1-4; D is uncertain. The CDR3 is 19 residues long. Germline CDR1 reads SGHVS; CDR2 reads FQNEAQ. The V end was cut by 0 bases, the J end by 2 bases, with 19 bases between.

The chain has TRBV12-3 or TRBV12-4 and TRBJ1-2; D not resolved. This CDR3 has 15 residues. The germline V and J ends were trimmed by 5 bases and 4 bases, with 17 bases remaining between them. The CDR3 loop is CASSTLGLSPYGYTF. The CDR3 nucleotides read TGTGCCAGCAGTACCCTGGGGTTGTCCCCCTATGGCTACACCTTC.

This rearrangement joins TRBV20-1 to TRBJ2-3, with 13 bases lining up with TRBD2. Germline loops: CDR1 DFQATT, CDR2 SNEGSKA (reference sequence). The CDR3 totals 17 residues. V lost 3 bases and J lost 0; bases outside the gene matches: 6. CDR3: CSARAGLAGASTDTQYF. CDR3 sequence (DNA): TGCAGTGCTAGGGCCGGACTAGCGGGGGCTAGCACAGATACGCAGTATTTT.

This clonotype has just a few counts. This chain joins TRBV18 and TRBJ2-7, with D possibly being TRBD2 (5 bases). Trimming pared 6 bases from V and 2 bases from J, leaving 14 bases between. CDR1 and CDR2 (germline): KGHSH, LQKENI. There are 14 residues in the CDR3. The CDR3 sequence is CASSPRIGTYEQYF. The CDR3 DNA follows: TGTGCCAGCTCCCCGAGGATCGGGACCTACGAGCAGTACTTC.

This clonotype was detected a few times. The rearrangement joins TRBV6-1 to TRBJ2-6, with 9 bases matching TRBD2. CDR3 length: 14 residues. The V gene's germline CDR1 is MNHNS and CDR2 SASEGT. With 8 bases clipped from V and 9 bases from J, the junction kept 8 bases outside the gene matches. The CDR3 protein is CASGGGVADNVLTF. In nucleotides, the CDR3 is TGTGCCAGCGGCGGGGGGGTGGCGGACAACGTCCTGACTTTC.

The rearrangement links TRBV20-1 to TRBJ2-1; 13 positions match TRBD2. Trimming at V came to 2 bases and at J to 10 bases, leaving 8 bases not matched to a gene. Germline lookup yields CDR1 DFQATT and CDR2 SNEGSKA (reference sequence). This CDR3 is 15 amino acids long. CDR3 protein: CSARKTSGGRREQFF. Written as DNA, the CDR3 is TGCAGTGCTAGAAAGACTAGCGGGGGGCGAAGGGAGCAGTTCTTC.

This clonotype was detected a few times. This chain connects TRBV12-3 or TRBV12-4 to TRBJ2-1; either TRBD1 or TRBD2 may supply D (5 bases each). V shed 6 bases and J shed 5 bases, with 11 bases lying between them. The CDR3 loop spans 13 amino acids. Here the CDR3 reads CASSQGPNNEQFF. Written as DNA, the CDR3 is TGTGCCAGCAGCCAGGGACCCAACAATGAGCAGTTCTTC.

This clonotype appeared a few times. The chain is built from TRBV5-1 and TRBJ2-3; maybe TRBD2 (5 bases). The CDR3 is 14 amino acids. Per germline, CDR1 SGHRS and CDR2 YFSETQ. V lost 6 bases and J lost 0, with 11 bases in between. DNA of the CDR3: TGCGCCAGCAAGGGATCGGGGAGCACAGATACGCAGTATTTT. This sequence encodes CASKGSGSTDTQYF.

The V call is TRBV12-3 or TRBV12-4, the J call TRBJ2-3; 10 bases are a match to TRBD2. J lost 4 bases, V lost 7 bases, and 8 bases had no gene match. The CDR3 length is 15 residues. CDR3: CASIRGTSAPDTQYF. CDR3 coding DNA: TGTGCCAGCATCAGAGGGACTAGCGCGCCAGATACGCAGTATTTT.